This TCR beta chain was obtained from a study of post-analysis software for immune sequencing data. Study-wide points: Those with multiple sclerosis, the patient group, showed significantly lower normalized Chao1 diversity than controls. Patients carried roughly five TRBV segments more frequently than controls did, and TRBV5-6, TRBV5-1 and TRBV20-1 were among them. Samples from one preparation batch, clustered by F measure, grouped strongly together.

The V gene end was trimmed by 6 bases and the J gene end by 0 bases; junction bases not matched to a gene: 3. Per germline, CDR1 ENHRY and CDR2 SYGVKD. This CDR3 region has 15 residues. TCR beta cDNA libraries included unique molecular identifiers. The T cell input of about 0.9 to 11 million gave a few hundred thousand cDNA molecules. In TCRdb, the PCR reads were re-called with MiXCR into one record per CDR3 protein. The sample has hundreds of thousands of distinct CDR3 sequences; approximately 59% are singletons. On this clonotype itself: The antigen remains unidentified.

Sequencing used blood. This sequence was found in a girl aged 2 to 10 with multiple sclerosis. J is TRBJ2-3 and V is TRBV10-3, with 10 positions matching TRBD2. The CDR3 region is CAISLLAGSTDTQYF. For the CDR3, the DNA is TGTGCCATCAGCCTACTAGCGGGGAGCACAGATACGCAGTATTTT.